This entry describes one T cell receptor (beta chain). The antigen is unknown. V was pared by 3 bases and J by 7 bases, with 10 bases between. The CDR3 sequence is 14 residues long. Germline values: CDR1 MDHEN, CDR2 SYDVKM. This record belongs to a study of Ad26.COV2.S vaccination and SARS-CoV-2 variants. Whole-study context: The vaccine Ad26.COV2.S was put into the muscle once, or twice with 56 days between.

Study-level findings and limits: Analytic work on TCR breadth and depth might have understated the full extent of total T cell responses. There was reportedly substantial breadth in spike-specific CD8+ and CD4+ T cell responses after vaccination.

Treatment indicated: 19 received Ad26.COV2.S at low or high dose, single or two shots; 5 received placebo; per-sample allocation not given. Sampling was done on day 63 after the first vaccine or placebo injection. Produced via immunoSEQ multiplex PCR; TCRdb's table is partial and in-frame only. The sample gives about 480,000 clones, 87% of which show up once; about 13% is in the top ten. The TCR was taken from a person between 18 and 59 years old who received the Ad26.COV2.S COVID-19 vaccine or a placebo. V usage is TRBV28 and J usage is TRBJ1-6, with a weak D call TRBD1 (5 bases). Specimen: peripheral blood, collected in a trial of Ad26.COV2.S vaccine versus placebo. CDR3 nucleotides: TGTGCCAGCAGTTTTCGGGGGGGAAATTCACCCCTCCACTTT. Translated, it gives CASSFRGGNSPLHF.